These 22 T cell receptor beta chains were all obtained from the same sample, sequenced in a study of blood T cell repertoires in COVID-19 (dated by TCRdb to the early 2020s). The library came from the immunoSEQ multiplex PCR assay. TCRdb retrieved this table from immuneACCESS and kept in-frame rearrangements only. Not all clones are present; in checked studies, unresolved V genes account for under half, and no reason is known for the remainder. The sample data list 300,000 to 450,000 clones, and roughly 89% of these were observed just once. Around 3.9% of the sample goes to the ten largest clones. Sequencing was carried out using peripheral blood. The receptors stem from a woman in her sixties or seventies with COVID-19, enrolled during active disease.

J is TRBJ2-2 and V is TRBV18; TRBD1 matches 9 bases. Germline V gene lookup returns CDR1 KGHSH and CDR2 LQKENI. The CDR3 length is 15 residues. V dropped 3 bases and J dropped 6; count of bases not matched to a gene: 5. CDR3 DNA: TGTGCCAGCTCACCTCGAGGGACAGGGCCCGGGGAGCTGTTTTTT. This gives the protein CASSPRGTGPGELFF.

The CDR3 coding sequence is TGTGCCAGTAGTATAGATCGTAGGGTTCGTAAGACAGGTGGCTACACCTTC. Translating gives CASSIDRRVRKTGGYTF. The chain combines TRBV19 with TRBJ1-2; a possible D gene is TRBD1 (6 bases). The ends were cut back, 0 bases at V and 7 bases at J, with 21 bases in the middle. The germline V gene encodes CDR1 LNHDA and CDR2 SQIVND (reference sequence). This CDR3 region has 17 residues.

In DNA form, the CDR3 reads TGTGCCAGCTCCCAGAATGGAGGGAGTAGCAATCAGCCCCAGCATTTT. It yields the protein CASSQNGGSSNQPQHF. This sequence joins TRBV18 and TRBJ1-5; D unclear. The CDR3 is 16 amino acids. Germline values: CDR1 KGHSH, CDR2 LQKENI. The V end lost 6 bases, the J end lost 0 bases, and 15 bases lay between the germline ends.

The chain uses TRBV7-6 and TRBJ1-5; weak D call: TRBD1 (5 bases). This CDR3 region has 15 residues. V was pared by 4 bases and J by 0 bases, with 10 bases between. Germline V gene data show CDR1 as SGHVS and CDR2 as FNYEAQ. This CDR3 reads CASSSDSNSNQPQHF. The CDR3 DNA sequence: TGTGCCAGCAGCTCAGACAGCAATAGCAATCAGCCCCAGCATTTT.

This chain joins TRBV20-1 and TRBJ1-5; possible D gene TRBD1, 6 bases. CDR3 length: 14 amino acids. V lost 3 bases and J 1 base, leaving 10 bases between the germline ends. Germline lookup yields CDR1 DFQATT and CDR2 SNEGSKA (reference sequence). CDR3 amino acids: CSASTGLSNQPQHF. The CDR3 DNA sequence: TGCAGTGCTAGTACAGGGTTGAGCAATCAGCCCCAGCATTTT.

The gene calls are TRBV19 and TRBJ2-7; D possibly corresponds to TRBD2 (6 bases). The germline V gene encodes CDR1 LNHDA and CDR2 SQIVND (reference sequence). The ends were cut back, 5 bases at V and 4 bases at J, with 15 bases in the middle. This CDR3 spans 14 amino acids. The CDR3 DNA follows: TGTGCCAGTAGTCTCCGACTAGTCCATTACGAGCAGTACTTC. Translation: CASSLRLVHYEQYF.

The chain has TRBV5-4 and TRBJ2-5, with 8 positions matching TRBD1. The CDR3 is 19 amino acids. V was pared by 5 bases and J by 1 base, with 19 bases of the junction left unmatched. Per the germline V gene, CDR1 is SGHNT and CDR2 is YYREEE (reference sequence). Here the CDR3 DNA reads TGTGCCAGCAGTACCAACAGGGGGAGACGAGGGGTCGCCCAAGAGACCCAGTACTTC. It codes for CASSTNRGRRGVAQETQYF.

The chain links TRBV5-1 to TRBJ2-7; 10 bases agree with TRBD1. The CDR3 is 15 amino acids. Germline CDR1 and CDR2: SGHRS and YFSETQ. The V gene end was trimmed by 4 bases and the J gene end by 2 bases; junction bases not matched to a gene: 6. The CDR3 DNA is TGCGCCAGCAGCCCCGACAGGGGGCTAACCTACGAGCAGTACTTC. It translates to CASSPDRGLTYEQYF.

The chain carries TRBV7-8 and TRBJ1-5; 8 bases fit TRBD1. This CDR3 is built from 15 residues. Germline V gene lookup returns CDR1 SGHVS and CDR2 FQNEAQ. V lost 5 bases and J lost 5; bases outside the gene matches: 8. CDR3 DNA sequence: TGTGCCAGCAGCCGGACAGGGAGACCCGATCAGCCCCAGCATTTT. This codes for CASSRTGRPDQPQHF.

The chain employs TRBV6-5 and TRBJ1-1; D is ambiguous. The germline V and J ends were trimmed by 9 bases and 0 bases, with 8 bases remaining between them. CDR1 is MNHEY, CDR2 SVGAGI, per germline. The CDR3 totals 12 residues. The CDR3 DNA follows: TGTGCCAGTACAGTCATGAACACTGAAGCTTTCTTT. Translating gives CASTVMNTEAFF.

The chain's CDR3 is CAISESPGQGGETQYF. In DNA form, the CDR3 reads TGTGCCATCAGTGAGTCTCCGGGCCAAGGAGGAGAGACCCAGTACTTC. The chain uses TRBV10-3 and TRBJ2-5; possible D gene TRBD2, 5 bases. The CDR3 is made up of 16 amino acids. The V and J ends lost 0 bases and 4 bases respectively, with 15 bases between them. Germline CDR1 and CDR2: ENHRY and SYGVKD.

The V gene is TRBV4-2, the J gene TRBJ2-1, with TRBD2 as a possible D gene (7 bases). This CDR3 contains 17 residues. Germline V gives CDR1 LGHNA, CDR2 YNFKEQ. V lost 4 bases and J lost 5, with 21 bases in between. The DNA of the CDR3 is TGTGCCAGCAGCCTAACGGGGCCCGGGGGGACAAACAATGAGCAGTTCTTC. Its translation is CASSLTGPGGTNNEQFF.

V gene TRBV5-6 combines with J gene TRBJ2-4; 7 bases match TRBD1. Per germline, CDR1 SGHDT and CDR2 YYEEEE. Trimming removed 1 base from V and 5 bases from J; junction bases left unmatched: 9. This CDR3 region has 16 residues. The CDR3 here is CASSLKGARGQNIQYF. In nucleotides, the CDR3 is TGTGCCAGCAGCTTGAAGGGGGCGAGGGGCCAAAACATTCAGTACTTC.

The chain combines TRBV7-8 with TRBJ1-1, with a possible D match to TRBD1 (6 bases). Trimming stripped 2 bases from V and 1 base from J, with 11 bases between. This CDR3 has 15 amino acids. Germline CDR1 reads SGHVS; CDR2 reads FQNEAQ. The CDR3 sequence: CASSLNVQGNTEAFF. CDR3 coding DNA: TGTGCCAGCAGCTTAAATGTACAGGGGAACACTGAAGCTTTCTTT. The full variable domain, in which reference TRBV7-8 and TRBJ1-1 provide the parts outside the CDR3, is GAGVSQSPRYKVAKRGQDVALRCDPISGHVSLFWYQQALGQGPEFLTYFQNEAQLDKSGLPSDRFFAERPEGSVSTLKIQRTQQEDSAVYLCASSLNVQGNTEAFFGQGTRLTVV.

This chain uses TRBV5-1 with TRBJ2-3, with 7 positions matching TRBD1. The CDR3 consists of 15 residues. Germline V gene data show CDR1 as SGHRS and CDR2 as YFSETQ. Unmatched junction bases numbered 6, after V lost 0 bases and J lost 5 bases. CDR3 nucleotide sequence: TGCGCCAGCAGCTTGGACGGCAGGGGGATAGATACGCAGTATTTT. Protein product: CASSLDGRGIDTQYF.

The chain combines TRBV7-3 with TRBJ1-1; the match to TRBD1 covers 8 bases. Germline CDR1 is SGHTA and CDR2 is FQGTGA. V shed 4 bases, J shed 3 bases, and the junction held 7 bases outside the gene matches. The CDR3 length is 15 residues. CDR3 coding DNA: TGTGCCAGCAGCTCCGACAGGGGAGGATACACTGAAGCTTTCTTT. It yields the protein CASSSDRGGYTEAFF.

The genes are TRBV2 and TRBJ2-1, with 9 bases aligning to TRBD2. The CDR3 length is 14 residues. Germline V gene data show CDR1 as SNHLY and CDR2 as FYNNEI. V lost 4 bases to trimming and J lost 8 bases; unmatched junction nucleotides: 6. The CDR3 loop is CASSGASGADEQFF. The CDR3 DNA is TGTGCCAGCAGTGGGGCTAGCGGGGCTGATGAGCAGTTCTTC.

The chain employs TRBV7-9 and TRBJ2-1; D perhaps matches TRBD2 (5 bases). CDR1 is SEHNR, CDR2 FQNEAQ, per germline (reference sequence). Between the trimmed V and J ends, which lost 5 bases and 3 bases, there was a span of 11 bases. This CDR3 contains 14 residues. The CDR3 spells CASSPEAVYNEQFF. The CDR3 nucleotides are TGTGCCAGCAGCCCAGAAGCGGTCTACAATGAGCAGTTCTTC. The whole variable domain, remainder taken from reference TRBV7-9 and TRBJ2-1, is DTGVSQNPRHKITKRGQNVTFRCDPISEHNRLYWYRQTLGQGPEFLTYFQNEAQLEKSRLLSDRFSAERPKGSFSTLEIQRTEQGDSAMYLCASSPEAVYNEQFFGPGTRLTVL.

This rearrangement joins TRBV27 to TRBJ2-7, with 10 bases that match TRBD1. Germline lookup yields CDR1 MNHEY and CDR2 SMNVEV (reference sequence). CDR3 length: 15 residues. V lost 4 bases to trimming and J lost 4 bases; unmatched junction nucleotides: 7. The chain's CDR3 is CASSSPGQGTYEQYF. CDR3 sequence (DNA): TGTGCCAGCAGTTCCCCGGGACAGGGGACATACGAGCAGTACTTC.

This chain links TRBV5-1 with TRBJ1-1, with D maybe TRBD1 (5 bases). CDR3 length: 15 residues. V was clipped by 0 bases and J by 6 bases, with 15 bases between them. Germline CDR1 SGHRS, CDR2 YFSETQ. The CDR3 nucleotides are TGCGCCAGCAGCTTGGTTCGGGGGTTCAACTCTGAAGCTTTCTTT. It is translated as CASSLVRGFNSEAFF.

The V call is TRBV24-1, the J call TRBJ2-1; 13 bases match TRBD2. Germline V gives CDR1 KGHDR, CDR2 SFDVKD. The CDR3 spans 15 residues. The trim removed 7 bases at V and 8 bases at J, leaving 7 bases unmatched. CDR3 nucleotide sequence: TGTGCCACCAGCTCCGGGACTAGCGGGGTCGATGAGCAGTTCTTC. Translating it yields CATSSGTSGVDEQFF.

This chain joins TRBV13 and TRBJ2-1; 7 positions match TRBD2. From germline, CDR1 is PRHDT and CDR2 FYEKMQ (reference sequence). V was pared by 4 bases and J by 9 bases, with 6 bases of the junction left unmatched. This CDR3 region has 13 residues. Written as DNA, the CDR3 is TGTGCCAGCAGCTCGGGAGGACTCCTTGAGCAGTTCTTC. Its protein is CASSSGGLLEQFF.